The 28 T cell receptor beta chains given below trace back to one sample, sequenced in a study of T cell responses to AZD1222 COVID-19 vaccine. Generated by immunoSEQ multiplex PCR, the TCRdb table keeps only in-frame clones and is missing some. Altogether 150,000 to 250,000 clones are present, over 85% being singletons, with the ten largest covering roughly 1%. The sample in question was peripheral blood, obtained 28 days after the second AZD1222 dose. The receptors originated from an adult who received the AZD1222 COVID-19 vaccine.

CDR3 DNA sequence: TGTGCCACCAGTGCTACGGGGGCAGGGGAAGCTTTCTTT. It translates to CATSATGAGEAFF. The rearrangement uses TRBV24-1 and TRBJ1-1; tentatively, D is TRBD1 (6 bases). The CDR3 has 13 residues. Trimming shortened V by 5 bases and J by 8 bases, and 14 bases separated the two germline ends. From germline, CDR1 is KGHDR and CDR2 SFDVKD.

The gene calls are TRBV19 and TRBJ2-5; 11 bases align to TRBD2. CDR1 LNHDA and CDR2 SQIVND come from the germline V gene (reference sequence). The CDR3 spans 14 residues. V lost 5 bases and J lost 3; bases outside the gene matches: 2. CDR3 bases: TGTGCCAGTAGTGCACTAGCGGGGGAAGAGACCCAGTACTTC. Translation: CASSALAGEETQYF.

The chain uses TRBV27 and TRBJ1-1; possible D gene TRBD1, 5 bases. With 2 bases removed from V and 5 bases from J, the gap between germline ends came to 9 bases. The CDR3 is made up of 13 amino acids. Germline V gene lookup returns CDR1 MNHEY and CDR2 SMNVEV (reference sequence). CDR3 DNA: TGTGCCAGCAGTTTAAAGGGGCGGACTGAAGCTTTCTTT. Its translation is CASSLKGRTEAFF.

This chain connects TRBV7-2 to TRBJ1-5; 7 positions match TRBD1. J lost 10 bases, V lost 5 bases, and 14 bases had no gene match. CDR3 size: 15 residues. Per the germline V gene, CDR1 is SGHTA and CDR2 is FQGNSA. The CDR3 protein is CASSPWDSEFFPQHF. The CDR3 nucleotides read TGTGCCAGCAGCCCGTGGGACAGTGAGTTTTTCCCCCAGCATTTT.

This rearrangement joins TRBV5-4 to TRBJ2-7; D is perhaps TRBD1 or TRBD2 (6 bases each). Trimming took off 1 base at V and 7 bases at J, with 12 bases between the two ends. There are 13 residues in the CDR3. The germline gives CDR1 SGHNT, CDR2 YYREEE (reference sequence). DNA for the CDR3: TGTGCCAGCAGCTTGTATGGGGGGCCTGAGCAGTACTTC. Protein product: CASSLYGGPEQYF.

The V gene is TRBV6-5, the J gene TRBJ1-4; D is possibly TRBD1 (6 bases). Trimming left V 8 bases short and J 0 bases short, with 13 bases between. The CDR3 length is 15 residues. Germline loops: CDR1 MNHEY, CDR2 SVGAGI. CDR3: CASGGAVATNEKLFF. The CDR3 DNA follows: TGTGCCAGCGGGGGGGCCGTTGCAACTAATGAAAAACTGTTTTTT.

The chain uses TRBV5-6 and TRBJ2-3; tentative D call: TRBD1 (6 bases). From germline, CDR1 is SGHDT and CDR2 YYEEEE. This CDR3 region has 14 residues. The V and J ends lost 3 bases and 2 bases respectively, with 10 bases between them. CDR3: CASSSRGLTDTQYF. The CDR3 DNA is TGTGCCAGCAGCTCCAGGGGCCTCACAGATACGCAGTATTTT.

The genes are TRBV5-1 and TRBJ1-6; the match to TRBD1 covers 7 bases. There are 15 residues in the CDR3. V trimming: 2 bases; J trimming: 9 bases; junction bases outside the gene matches: 8. In germline, CDR1 is SGHRS, CDR2 YFSETQ. The CDR3: CASSLSGGRGSPLHF. The CDR3 coding sequence is TGCGCCAGCAGCTTATCAGGGGGTAGAGGTTCACCCCTCCACTTT.

The V gene is TRBV7-2, the J gene TRBJ1-6; D is unclear. Trimming stripped 0 bases from V and 7 bases from J, with 10 bases between. CDR1 is SGHTA and CDR2 is FQGNSA in the germline V gene. The CDR3 has 15 residues. This chain's CDR3 is CASSLARRENSPLHF. In nucleotides, the CDR3 is TGTGCCAGCAGCTTAGCGAGGCGGGAGAATTCACCCCTCCACTTT. The full variable domain, in which reference TRBV7-2 and TRBJ1-6 provide the parts outside the CDR3, is GAGVSQSPSNKVTEKGKDVELRCDPISGHTALYWYRQSLGQGLEFLIYFQGNSAPDKSGLPSDRFSAERTGGSVSTLTIQRTQQEDSAVYLCASSLARRENSPLHFGNGTRLTVT.

This clone was counted once. V and J are TRBV2 and TRBJ1-4, with 9 bases aligning to TRBD1. The CDR3 consists of 17 residues. Germline CDR1 reads SNHLY; CDR2 reads FYNNEI. J lost 5 bases, V lost 6 bases, and 13 bases had no gene match. The CDR3 nucleotides are TGTGCCAGCAGAGCCGGGACAGGGACAGGCGAGAATGAAAAACTGTTTTTT. Translated, it gives CASRAGTGTGENEKLFF.

The chain is built from TRBV2 and TRBJ2-6; D ambiguous. CDR3 length: 16 residues. V lost 9 bases and J lost 0, with 15 bases in between. Germline CDR1 reads SNHLY; CDR2 reads FYNNEI. The CDR3 protein is CASVLDVGSGANVLTF. The DNA for the CDR3 is TGTGCCAGTGTCCTTGACGTAGGCTCTGGGGCCAACGTCCTGACTTTC. Variable domain in full (rest from reference TRBV2 and TRBJ2-6): EPEVTQTPSHQVTQMGQEVILRCVPISNHLYFYWYRQILGQKVEFLVSFYNNEISEKSEIFDDQFSVERPDGSNFTLKIRSTKLEDSAMYFCASVLDVGSGANVLTFGAGSRLTVL.

The chain is built from TRBV5-4 and TRBJ2-3, with a possible D match to TRBD2 (7 bases). V was pared by 0 bases and J by 1 base, with 12 bases between. Germline assignment: CDR1 SGHNT and CDR2 YYREEE (reference sequence). The CDR3 totals 16 residues. The CDR3 DNA reads TGTGCCAGCAGCTTGGTCCGGGGGGCCGGCACAGATACGCAGTATTTT. This sequence encodes CASSLVRGAGTDTQYF.

The chain links TRBV3-1 (or the pseudogene TRBV3-2) to TRBJ1-2, with D maybe TRBD1 (5 bases). CDR3 length: 17 amino acids. Per the germline V gene, CDR1 is LGHDT and CDR2 is YNNKEL (reference sequence). V lost 3 bases and J lost 5, with 22 bases in between. CDR3 sequence: CASSQGPWAGTFYGYTF. CDR3 in DNA: TGTGCCAGCAGCCAGGGTCCATGGGCAGGGACTTTTTATGGCTACACCTTC.

V usage is TRBV5-5 and J usage is TRBJ1-2, with 7 bases aligning to TRBD1. Germline-derived CDR1 and CDR2 are SGHKS and YYEKEE (reference sequence). V trimming: 4 bases; J trimming: 2 bases; junction bases outside the gene matches: 17. The CDR3 contains 18 residues. This CDR3 is CASSRRREGATLNYGYTF. The CDR3 region has the DNA TGTGCCAGCAGCCGACGGAGGGAGGGGGCTACCCTAAACTATGGCTACACCTTC.

V and J are TRBV7-9 and TRBJ1-1, with 11 bases fitting TRBD1. Germline CDR1 is SEHNR and CDR2 is FQNEAQ (reference sequence). Trimming cost V 5 bases and J 2 bases; bases outside gene matches: 7. The CDR3 totals 16 residues. DNA for the CDR3: TGTGCCAGCAGCACCCGGGACAGGGGGGCTAACACTGAAGCTTTCTTT. It translates to CASSTRDRGANTEAFF.

The J gene is TRBJ1-2, the V gene TRBV28; D remains unclear. Trimming cost V 1 base and J 4 bases, with 7 bases left between them. The CDR3 has 13 residues. CDR1 and CDR2 (germline): MDHEN, SYDVKM. CDR3 coding DNA: TGTGCCAGCAGTTTATCAGGACCCTATGGCTACACCTTC. It codes for CASSLSGPYGYTF.

V usage is TRBV9 and J usage is TRBJ1-2; D not resolved. Germline CDR1 reads SGDLS; CDR2 reads YYNGEE. With 4 bases removed from V and 4 bases from J, the gap between germline ends came to 8 bases. CDR3 size: 12 residues. CDR3 sequence: CASSTRAYGYTF. CDR3 DNA: TGTGCCAGCAGCACCCGGGCCTATGGCTACACCTTC.

J is TRBJ2-3 and V is TRBV4-2; D remains ambiguous. Germline lookup yields CDR1 LGHNA and CDR2 YNFKEQ. This CDR3 comprises 14 residues. V was cut by 0 bases and J by 4 bases, with 8 bases left in between. CDR3 residues: CASSQDRPPDTQYF. CDR3 in DNA: TGTGCCAGCAGCCAAGATCGGCCCCCAGATACGCAGTATTTT.

In its sample, this clone was seen a few times. The CDR3 DNA reads TGTGCCAGCACCCTAGGGAGCACCGGGGAGCTGTTTTTT. Amino acids: CASTLGSTGELFF. The gene calls are TRBV7-9 and TRBJ2-2; D perhaps matches TRBD2 (5 bases). With 7 bases removed from V and 4 bases from J, the gap between germline ends came to 10 bases. This CDR3 region has 13 residues. Per germline, CDR1 SEHNR and CDR2 FQNEAQ (reference sequence).

The table lists this clone with a count of one. J is TRBJ1-2 and V is TRBV6-5, with 11 bases aligning to TRBD1. With V trimmed by 3 bases and J by 8 bases, 8 bases remained unmatched. This CDR3 comprises 15 residues. Germline V gene sequence: CDR1 MNHEY, CDR2 SVGAGI. This CDR3 is CASSYSGQGGEGYTF. The CDR3 DNA reads as TGTGCCAGCAGTTATTCGGGACAGGGGGGAGAGGGCTACACCTTC.

The V call is TRBV13, the J call TRBJ2-1, with 13 bases aligning to TRBD2. CDR3 size: 16 residues. V lost 6 bases, J lost 9 bases, and 11 bases stayed unmatched. Germline V gene lookup returns CDR1 PRHDT and CDR2 FYEKMQ (reference sequence). The CDR3 protein is CASSSNGLAGESEQFF. In DNA form, the CDR3 reads TGTGCCAGCAGTTCGAACGGACTAGCGGGGGAGAGTGAGCAGTTCTTC.

This sequence joins TRBV5-6 and TRBJ2-5; perhaps D is TRBD1 or TRBD2 (5 bases each). Germline-derived CDR1 and CDR2 are SGHDT and YYEEEE. The CDR3 runs to 14 residues. Deletions cut 3 bases from V and 5 bases from J, with 14 bases between. For the CDR3, the DNA is TGTGCCAGCAGCTATCTGGGGCGGAGGGAGACCCAGTACTTC. It specifies CASSYLGRRETQYF. Full variable domain (remainder filled in from reference TRBV5-6 and TRBJ2-5): DAGVTQSPTHLIKTRGQQVTLRCSPKSGHDTVSWYQQALGQGPQFIFQYYEEEERQRGNFPDRFSGHQFPNYSSELNVNALLLGDSALYLCASSYLGRRETQYFGPGTRLLVL.

The CDR3 spells CASSYGQGNGYTF. In nucleotides, the CDR3 is TGTGCCAGCAGCTACGGACAGGGAAATGGCTACACCTTC. The chain links TRBV7-8 to TRBJ1-2, with 8 bases identical to TRBD1. Looked up from germline, CDR1 is SGHVS and CDR2 is FQNEAQ. This CDR3 is built from 13 residues. J lost 6 bases, V lost 4 bases, and 4 bases had no gene match.

A remark on this clone: Other DNA sequences in this specimen translate into the identical CDR3. This chain links TRBV14 with TRBJ2-1; D is unresolved. The CDR3 totals 13 residues. Trimming left V 1 base short and J 9 bases short, with 10 bases between. Germline V gene sequence: CDR1 SGHDN, CDR2 FVKESK. CDR3 protein: CASSQALVGEQFF. CDR3 bases: TGTGCCAGCAGCCAAGCTCTCGTCGGTGAGCAGTTCTTC.

The chain links TRBV10-2 to TRBJ1-2; the D is unclear. Germline lookup yields CDR1 WSHSY and CDR2 SAAADI. V lost 4 bases and J lost 4, with 10 bases in between. The CDR3 runs 13 residues. For the CDR3, the DNA is TGCGCCAGCAGTGTTGACTCAAGCTATGGCTACACCTTC. This encodes CASSVDSSYGYTF.

The V and J genes are TRBV4-3 and TRBJ1-2; perhaps TRBD1 as D (5 bases). The germline V gene has CDR1 LGHNA and CDR2 YSLEER. V was shortened by 0 bases and J by 4 bases, with 12 bases between the two germline ends. The CDR3 has 15 amino acids. The CDR3 DNA follows: TGCGCCAGCAGCCAAGATGGGGGTCGTGGCTATGGCTACACCTTC. Translated: CASSQDGGRGYGYTF.

The chain couples TRBV5-8 to TRBJ2-7; D might be TRBD1 (5 bases). Trimming shortened V by 4 bases and J by 2 bases, and 10 bases separated the two germline ends. The germline CDR1 and CDR2 sequences are SGHTS and YDEGEE. The CDR3 is 13 residues long. CDR3 DNA sequence: TGTGCCAGCAGCGGGGCAGGGACCTACGAGCAGTACTTC. As protein: CASSGAGTYEQYF.

The rearrangement links TRBV6-5 to TRBJ1-5; no reliable D call. Between the trimmed V and J ends, which lost 4 bases and 3 bases, there was a span of 7 bases. The CDR3 is made up of 13 amino acids. Germline V CDR1 and CDR2: MNHEY, SVGAGI. CDR3: CASSFSDNQPQHF. CDR3 bases: TGTGCCAGCAGTTTTTCGGACAATCAGCCCCAGCATTTT.